Listed below are T cell receptor beta chains from one sample, sequenced in a study of CD8+ T cells in alopecia areata. This table comes from immunoSEQ multiplex PCR, and its TCRdb copy is limited to in-frame clones, with some not included. This sample has 90,000 to 100,000 clones; roughly two fifths occur once, and the top ten carry roughly 1.3%. The specimen sequenced was CD4+ T cells sorted from blood. These receptors were obtained from a human donor with alopecia areata. Both conserved end residues are part of each CDR3. The D gene is left open where the match is weak. The listing skips clone size in some rows; elsewhere it reads once, few, many or a size class.

D,J,V,size,CDR3,DNA
.,TRBJ2-5,TRBV4-1,.,CASSQGPLRGQETQYF,TGCGCCAGCAGCCAAGGTCCCTTGCGGGGACAAGAGACCCAGTACTTC
TRBD2,TRBJ2-3,TRBV11-2,.,CASSLVGFMRGRTDTQYF,TGTGCCAGCAGCTTAGTGGGTTTTATGCGCGGGAGGACAGATACGCAGTATTTT
TRBD2,TRBJ2-1,TRBV30,.,CAWGGLAGTSYNEQFF,TGTGCCTGGGGTGGACTAGCGGGGACCTCCTACAATGAGCAGTTCTTC
TRBD2,TRBJ2-7,TRBV30,.,CAWSVGGKIGEQYF,TGTGCCTGGAGTGTCGGGGGGAAGATAGGCGAGCAGTACTTC
.,TRBJ1-2,TRBV29-1,.,CSVVSGVVYGYTF,TGCAGCGTTGTATCCGGGGTTGTCTATGGCTACACCTTC
.,TRBJ1-6,TRBV7-3,once,CASSLTRGNSPLHF,TGTGCCAGCAGCTTAACCAGGGGAAATTCACCCCTCCACTTT
TRBD2,TRBJ2-3,TRBV4-2,.,CASSQDGGGTDTQYF,TGTGCCAGCAGCCAAGATGGGGGGGGCACAGATACGCAGTATTTT
.,TRBJ2-6,TRBV4-1,.,CASSYGATSGANVLTF,TGCGCCAGCAGCTATGGGGCTACCTCTGGGGCCAACGTCCTGACTTTC
TRBD2,TRBJ2-5,TRBV2,.,CASTATGRGAQYF,TGTGCCAGCACCGCCACGGGGAGGGGTGCCCAGTACTTC
.,TRBJ1-2,TRBV25-1,.,CASSEFWGEYGYTF,TGTGCCAGCAGTGAATTCTGGGGTGAATATGGCTACACCTTC
TRBD2,TRBJ2-5,TRBV15,.,CATSRDTAGMVTQYF,TGTGCCACCAGCAGAGATACAGCGGGGATGGTGACCCAGTACTTC
.,TRBJ2-1,TRBV18,.,CASSLIVLEQFF,TGTGCCAGCTCACTAATCGTCTTGGAGCAGTTCTTC
.,TRBJ1-6,TRBV14,.,CASSVIYNSPLHF,TGTGCCAGCAGCGTGATCTATAATTCACCCCTCCACTTT
TRBD1,TRBJ1-4,TRBV4-3,.,CASSQDPPYGTGQTWGNEKLFF,TGCGCCAGCAGCCAAGATCCCCCTTACGGGACAGGGCAAACTTGGGGTAATGAAAAACTGTTTTTT
.,TRBJ1-2,TRBV29-1,.,CSAARGNYGYTF,TGCAGCGCCGCTCGGGGTAACTATGGCTACACCTTC
TRBD1,TRBJ2-1,TRBV6-6,.,CASSPGQPNNEQFF,TGTGCCAGCAGTCCGGGACAGCCAAACAATGAGCAGTTCTTC
TRBD1,TRBJ2-7,TRBV29-1,.,CSTLDRSSYEQYF,TGCAGCACTTTGGACAGGAGCTCCTACGAGCAGTACTTC
TRBD2,TRBJ2-1,TRBV5-1,few,CASSLVAGGPPYNEQFF,TGCGCCAGCAGCTTGGTGGCGGGAGGCCCCCCCTACAATGAGCAGTTCTTC
TRBD1,TRBJ1-1,TRBV18,many,CASSPRLGDSLSAFF,TGTGCCAGCTCACCACGGTTAGGGGACAGTCTTTCGGCTTTCTTT
TRBD1,TRBJ2-7,TRBV7-2,once,CASSLQGAFYEQYF,TGTGCCAGCAGCTTACAGGGGGCGTTCTACGAGCAGTACTTC
.,TRBJ1-1,TRBV7-2,.,CASSREAEAFF,TGTGCCAGCAGTCGGGAGGCTGAAGCTTTCTTT
TRBD1,TRBJ2-1,TRBV7-9,.,CASSARDRLDNEQFF,TGTGCCAGCAGCGCACGGGACAGGCTCGACAATGAGCAGTTCTTC
.,TRBJ1-1,TRBV4-3,.,CASSQGGNTEAFF,TGCGCCAGCAGCCAAGGAGGGAACACTGAAGCTTTCTTT